These T cell receptor beta chains were read from a single sample in a study of T cell repertoires in aging, cancer and after chemotherapy. TCRdb re-analysed the multiplex PCR reads in MiXCR, keeping a single row per CDR3 protein. The sample holds about 11,000 distinct CDR3 sequences, less than 30% seen once. What was sequenced was blood. These TCRs come from a human donor in good health. The CDR3 runs from the conserved cysteine through the conserved F or W. A D gene is named only where the DNA matches it firmly. Part of the rows lack a size; the others show once, few, many or a class for expanded clones.

TRBV27	TRBJ1-5	-	-	TGTGCCAGCAGGCAAACAGGGTTCAATCAGCCCCAGCATTTT	CASRQTGFNQPQHF
TRBV6-5	TRBJ1-2	medium-sized	-	TGTGCCAGCAGTTACTCGACCGCAGGGCTCTATGGCTACACCTTC	CASSYSTAGLYGYTF
TRBV6-5	TRBJ2-6	-	-	TGTGCCAGCGTGGGACGGAGCTCTGGGGCCAACGTCCTGACTTTC	CASVGRSSGANVLTF
TRBV27	TRBJ2-4	once	-	TGTGCCAGCAGTTTATCACCCCCTGGTGTCAACATTCAGTACTTC	CASSLSPPGVNIQYF
TRBV6-2/TRBV6-3	TRBJ2-7	few	-	TGTGCCAGCAGTTATCTACCGACCTACGAGCAGTACTTC	CASSYLPTYEQYF
TRBV19	TRBJ1-5	-	-	TGTGCCAGTAGTGTTGGGAATCGGCCCCAGCATTTT	CASSVGNRPQHF
TRBV6-1	TRBJ1-1	-	TRBD1	TGTGCCAGCAGTTACCTATTGGGACAGGGTTGGACTGAAGCTTTCTTT	CASSYLLGQGWTEAFF
TRBV7-2	TRBJ2-3	-	-	TGTGCCAGCAGCCGAAAGGGACTCACAGATACGCAGTATTTT	CASSRKGLTDTQYF
TRBV20-1	TRBJ1-1	few	-	TGCAGTGCTAGAGTTGGAGGTCTGTCGAACACTGAAGCTTTCTTT	CSARVGGLSNTEAFF
TRBV7-9	TRBJ2-7	-	TRBD1	TGTGCCAGCAGCTTAGACATGGGACAGAGTTACAAGCAGTACTTC	CASSLDMGQSYKQYF
TRBV27	TRBJ1-5	-	TRBD1	TGTGCCAGCGGATCCCGAAATGGACAGGGCGATCAGCCCCAGCATTTT	CASGSRNGQGDQPQHF
TRBV29-1	TRBJ2-3	once	TRBD2	TGCAGCGTTGAACTTCCCGGTGTCCCCTTTCGGGCGGGGGTTAGCACAGATACGCAGTATTTT	CSVELPGVPFRAGVSTDTQYF
TRBV10-3	TRBJ2-7	few	-	TGTGCCATCTCGGAGTCTTCCTACGAGCAGTACTTC	CAISESSYEQYF
TRBV5-6	TRBJ2-3	-	-	TGTGCCAGCAGCTTACTCGGGGGTACGCAGTATTTT	CASSLLGGTQYF
TRBV11-2	TRBJ2-1	-	-	TGTGCCAGCAGCCCTCAGGGAGGTGAGCAGTTCTTC	CASSPQGGEQFF
TRBV7-2	TRBJ2-3	few	TRBD2	TGTGCCAGCAGCTTGGGACTAGCGGGAGGGGCAGATACGCAGTATTTT	CASSLGLAGGADTQYF
TRBV6-1	TRBJ2-2	-	TRBD1	TGTGCCAGCAGGACAGGGGCCACAAACACCGGGGAGCTGTTTTTT	CASRTGATNTGELFF
TRBV7-2	TRBJ2-1	-	TRBD1	TGTGCCAGCAGCGACCGGGACAGTCCTTACAATGAGCAGTTCTTC	CASSDRDSPYNEQFF
TRBV28	TRBJ1-2	-	-	TGTGCCAGCAGTTTTGAAGGGCGTGGCTACACCTTC	CASSFEGRGYTF
TRBV4-2	TRBJ2-7	-	-	TGTGCCAGCAGCCAAGTGGAGGGGGAGACCTACGAGCAGTACTTC	CASSQVEGETYEQYF
TRBV28	TRBJ2-7	-	TRBD2	TGTGCCAGCAGTCTCGGGGGGGGGGAGTCCTACGAGCAGTACTTC	CASSLGGGESYEQYF
TRBV7-2	TRBJ2-1	-	TRBD1	TGTGCCAGCAGCTTAGTTGGGACAGGGTCATCATATGGGAGTGAGCAGTTCTTC	CASSLVGTGSSYGSEQFF
TRBV7-9	TRBJ1-2	-	-	TGTGCCAGCAGCTTAGGGGGGAAGTATGGCTACACCTTC	CASSLGGKYGYTF
TRBV20-1	TRBJ2-2	-	TRBD2	TGCAGTGCCAACGCGGGGGGTTCAAACACCGGGGAGCTGTTTTTT	CSANAGGSNTGELFF
TRBV7-3	TRBJ1-1	few	-	TGTGCCAGCAGCTTAAGGGGCAGGGACAACACTGAAGCTTTCTTT	CASSLRGRDNTEAFF
TRBV20-1	TRBJ2-7	few	-	TGCAGTGCTAGAGATTTCGCCACGGGGTCCTCCTACGAGCAGTACTTC	CSARDFATGSSYEQYF
TRBV5-1	TRBJ1-1	few	-	TGCGCCAGCAGCTTGGCCTCATACACTGAAGCTTTCTTT	CASSLASYTEAFF
TRBV24-1	TRBJ2-2	few	-	TGTGCCAGGCAGGGACTGAACCTCCCCGAGCTGTTTTTT	CARQGLNLPELFF
TRBV15	TRBJ1-1	few	TRBD1	TGTGCCACCAGGGGGGGGGACAGTGAAGCTTTCTTT	CATRGGDSEAFF
TRBV18	TRBJ2-3	-	-	TGTGTCAGCTCACCATTGGGTATCCACACCAGCACAGATACGCAGTATTTT	CVSSPLGIHTSTDTQYF
TRBV12-3/TRBV12-4	TRBJ2-6	few	TRBD1	TGTGCCAGCAGGACCAACAGGGGAACTGGGGCCAACGTCCTGACTTTC	CASRTNRGTGANVLTF
TRBV7-9	TRBJ1-1	-	-	TGTGCCAGCAGCATTTCCAGGGTTCGCACTGAAGCTTTCTTT	CASSISRVRTEAFF
TRBV11-3	TRBJ2-7	-	-	TGTGCCAGCAGCTTGGACGGGTCCACTTACGAGCAGTACTTC	CASSLDGSTYEQYF
TRBV19	TRBJ2-2	-	TRBD2	TGTGCCAGTAGACCTAGCGGGACCGGGGAGCTGTTTTTT	CASRPSGTGELFF
TRBV19	TRBJ1-4	-	-	TGTGCCAGTAGCCGGACTGGGAATGAAAAACTGTTTTTT	CASSRTGNEKLFF
TRBV25-1	TRBJ2-7	-	TRBD1	TGTGCCAGCAGTGGAGCCCCGGGACAGGGTTACGAGCAGTACTTC	CASSGAPGQGYEQYF
TRBV7-2	TRBJ2-5	-	TRBD1	TGTGCCAGCAGCCTCGGGACAGCCCTTAACGCAGGGTTCCAAGAGACCCAGTACTTC	CASSLGTALNAGFQETQYF
TRBV28	TRBJ2-3	once	-	TGTGCCAGCAGTCTCTGGAAGGTACTCACAGATACGCAGTATTTT	CASSLWKVLTDTQYF
TRBV12-3/TRBV12-4	TRBJ2-7	few	TRBD1	TGTGCCAGCAGTTTAGGGCGACAGGGGCAGTACTTC	CASSLGRQGQYF
TRBV11-2	TRBJ2-7	few	-	TGTGCCAGCAGCTTATCTACATACGAGCAGTACTTC	CASSLSTYEQYF
TRBV10-3	TRBJ2-3	-	-	TGTGCCATCAGTATCCAGTCAGATACGCAGTATTTT	CAISIQSDTQYF
TRBV30	TRBJ2-3	few	-	TGTGCCTGGAGTGGCACAGATACGCAGTATTTT	CAWSGTDTQYF
TRBV25-1	TRBJ1-5	few	-	TGTGCCAGCGGTCCCCTGGACTTTAATCAGCCCCAGCATTTT	CASGPLDFNQPQHF
TRBV5-6	TRBJ1-5	once	-	TGTGCCAGCAGCTTGGGGGGGTATGGCAATCAGCACCAGCATTTT	CASSLGGYGNQHQHF
TRBV28	TRBJ2-5	once	-	TGTGCCAGCAGCCCTAGGACGACCCGGGCCCAAGAGACCCAGTACTTC	CASSPRTTRAQETQYF